Shown below are 15 T cell receptor beta chains from a single sample sequenced in a study of blood T cell repertoires in COVID-19. Assay used: immunoSEQ multiplex PCR; TCRdb lists only in-frame clones, some missing. In the table there are about 410,000 clones, roughly nine tenths of which are singletons. Specimen: PBMCs or T cells enriched from blood (not recorded which). The receptors shown here come from a young woman who had recovered from COVID-19.

The CDR3: CASRAGYGYTF. DNA for the CDR3: TGTGCCAGCAGGGCGGGCTATGGCTACACCTTC. This sequence joins TRBV6-6 and TRBJ1-2; D is unclear. From germline, CDR1 is MNHNY and CDR2 SVGAGI (reference sequence). The CDR3 sequence is 11 residues long. V was cut by 6 bases and J by 4 bases, with 6 bases left in between.

The V and J genes are TRBV19 and TRBJ1-2; D is uncertain. Germline V gene lookup returns CDR1 LNHDA and CDR2 SQIVND (reference sequence). V was cut by 6 bases and J by 5 bases, with 13 bases left in between. This CDR3 region has 13 residues. The CDR3 bases are TGTGCCAGTAGCGACTCCTATGGGTATGGCTACACCTTC. Translation: CASSDSYGYGYTF.

CDR3 protein: CASSQVPQGTEAFF. The CDR3 nucleotides are TGCGCCAGCAGCCAAGTCCCCCAGGGCACTGAAGCTTTCTTT. The chain combines TRBV4-1 with TRBJ1-1, with a possible D match to TRBD1 (5 bases). V was cut by 1 base and J by 4 bases, with 10 bases left in between. The CDR3 is made up of 14 amino acids. The germline V gene encodes CDR1 MGHRA and CDR2 YSYEKL.

This clone has more than one count but fewer than ten. This CDR3 reads CACNSGLNQPQHF. The CDR3 DNA reads as TGTGCCTGTAACTCAGGGCTCAATCAGCCCCAGCATTTT. This chain connects TRBV30 to TRBJ1-5; D possibly corresponds to TRBD1 (5 bases). The germline gives CDR1 GTSNPN, CDR2 SVGIG (reference sequence). Trimming cost V 6 bases and J 3 bases, with 12 bases left between them. The CDR3 totals 13 residues.

This chain links TRBV11-2 with TRBJ2-2, with no clear D. The germline CDR1 and CDR2 sequences are SGHAT and FQNNGV. This CDR3 has 15 residues. V lost 2 bases and J lost 1, with 8 bases in between. Here the CDR3 reads CASSLYVLNTGELFF. Here the CDR3 DNA reads TGTGCCAGCAGCTTATATGTCTTGAACACCGGGGAGCTGTTTTTT.

This rearrangement joins TRBV5-1 to TRBJ2-7, with a tentative D call TRBD1 (6 bases). This CDR3 is built from 14 residues. The V and J ends lost 4 bases and 6 bases respectively, with 17 bases between them. The V gene's germline CDR1 is SGHRS and CDR2 YFSETQ. The CDR3 here is CASSPMDSVREQYF. The CDR3 coding sequence is TGCGCCAGCAGCCCAATGGACAGTGTACGCGAGCAGTACTTC.

The rearrangement uses TRBV7-8 and TRBJ2-2; 14 positions agree with TRBD2. V dropped 4 bases and J dropped 1; count of bases not matched to a gene: 5. The CDR3 is 18 amino acids. The germline V gene encodes CDR1 SGHVS and CDR2 FQNEAQ. The CDR3 reads CASSSRLAGGLNTGELFF. The CDR3 DNA is TGTGCCAGCAGCTCTCGACTAGCGGGAGGGTTGAACACCGGGGAGCTGTTTTTT.

This chain uses TRBV7-9 with TRBJ1-1; TRBD1 is a possible D gene (5 bases). V dropped 1 base and J dropped 3 bases, with 9 bases sitting between them. The CDR3 length is 14 residues. Germline V gene data show CDR1 as SEHNR and CDR2 as FQNEAQ (reference sequence). The CDR3 bases are TGTGCCAGCAGCTTAGTCCAGGGCTACACTGAAGCTTTCTTT. Its translation is CASSLVQGYTEAFF.

Only one count was recorded for this clone. The chain is built from TRBV11-2 and TRBJ2-5; 11 positions agree with TRBD2. V dropped 2 bases and J dropped 1; count of bases not matched to a gene: 0. This CDR3 comprises 15 residues. Germline CDR1 and CDR2: SGHAT and FQNNGV. CDR3 amino acids: CASSLLAGGQETQYF. In nucleotides, the CDR3 is TGTGCCAGCAGCTTACTAGCGGGGGGCCAAGAGACCCAGTACTTC.

The chain links TRBV11-3 to TRBJ2-1, with TRBD2 identical over 7 bases. This CDR3 region has 14 residues. Trimming took 0 bases from V and 8 from J; bases not matched to a gene: 4. Germline loops: CDR1 SGHNT, CDR2 YENEEA. CDR3 loop: CASSLDGGYDEQFF. The CDR3 DNA reads as TGTGCCAGCAGCTTAGACGGGGGGTACGATGAGCAGTTCTTC.

V is TRBV12-5 and J is TRBJ2-7; D may be TRBD2 (5 bases). Germline CDR1 is LGHNT and CDR2 is FRNRAP. CDR3 length: 13 amino acids. V was pared by 5 bases and J by 3 bases, with 11 bases between. CDR3 sequence: CASGLNEGYEQYF. In DNA, the CDR3 is TGTGCTAGTGGTCTCAACGAGGGCTACGAGCAGTACTTC.

The chain uses TRBV5-4 and TRBJ2-2; unclear D gene. Germline assignment: CDR1 SGHNT and CDR2 YYREEE (reference sequence). This CDR3 has 13 residues. V was trimmed by 1 base and J by 3 bases, leaving 4 bases between them. The CDR3 is CASSLPYTGELFF. The CDR3, as DNA: TGTGCCAGCAGCTTGCCTTACACCGGGGAGCTGTTTTTT.

The CDR3 reads CASRGGRAAGSYEQYF. In nucleotides, the CDR3 is TGTGCCAGCAGAGGGGGCCGAGCGGCAGGGTCCTACGAGCAGTACTTC. The V and J genes are TRBV3-1 (or the pseudogene TRBV3-2) and TRBJ2-7; 7 bases fit TRBD1. CDR1 and CDR2 (germline): LGHDT, YNNKEL (reference sequence). The CDR3 length is 16 residues. The trim removed 6 bases at V and 1 base at J, leaving 12 bases unmatched.

The V and J genes are TRBV10-3 and TRBJ1-1; possible D gene TRBD1, 6 bases. V gave up 6 bases and J gave up 0 bases, with 17 bases separating them. The germline gives CDR1 ENHRY, CDR2 SYGVKD. The CDR3 has 16 amino acids. DNA of the CDR3: TGTGCCATCAGGGGGGCCTCGGGACAAATGAACACTGAAGCTTTCTTT. This translates into CAIRGASGQMNTEAFF.

This chain joins TRBV7-8 and TRBJ2-7, with 7 bases fitting TRBD1. This CDR3 has 14 amino acids. Germline V CDR1 and CDR2: SGHVS, FQNEAQ. V lost 5 bases to trimming and J lost 6 bases; unmatched junction nucleotides: 10. The CDR3: CASSVNRGSSEQYF. Here the CDR3 DNA reads TGTGCCAGCAGCGTAAACAGGGGAAGTAGCGAGCAGTACTTC.